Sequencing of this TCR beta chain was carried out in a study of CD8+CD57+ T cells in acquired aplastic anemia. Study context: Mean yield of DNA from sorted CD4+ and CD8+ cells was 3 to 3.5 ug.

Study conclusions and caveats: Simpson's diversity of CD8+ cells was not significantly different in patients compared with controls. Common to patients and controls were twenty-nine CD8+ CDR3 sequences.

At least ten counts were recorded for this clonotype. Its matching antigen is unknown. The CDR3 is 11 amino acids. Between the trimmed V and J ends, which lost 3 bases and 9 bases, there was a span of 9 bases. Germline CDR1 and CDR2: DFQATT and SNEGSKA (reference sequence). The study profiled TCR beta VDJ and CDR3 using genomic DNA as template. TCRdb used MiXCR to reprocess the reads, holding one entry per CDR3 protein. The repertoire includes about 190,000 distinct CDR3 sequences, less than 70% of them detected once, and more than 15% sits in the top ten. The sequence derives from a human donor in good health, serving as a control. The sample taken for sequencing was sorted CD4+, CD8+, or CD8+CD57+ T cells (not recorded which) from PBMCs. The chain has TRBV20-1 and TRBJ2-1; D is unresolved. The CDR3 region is CSASGRGEQFF. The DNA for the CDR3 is TGCAGTGCTAGTGGCAGAGGTGAGCAGTTCTTC.